This is a list of T cell receptor beta chains from one sample in a study of cytomegalovirus exposure and HLA in healthy donors. This table comes from immunoSEQ multiplex PCR, and its TCRdb copy is limited to in-frame clones, with some not included. The profile shows about 160,000 clones, approximately 78% of them singletons. The specimen sequenced was PBMCs. All receptors derive from a woman aged 25 to 39 in good health and CMV-seropositive. Both conserved end residues are part of each CDR3. A D gene is named only where the DNA matches it firmly. Only part of the rows carry a size: once, few, many, or a class if the clone is expanded.

TGTGCCACCAGCAGAGTTAGGGGCGAAGGGCAGCCCCAGCATTTT	CATSRVRGEGQPQHF	NA	TRBV15	TRBJ1-5	NA
TGTGCCAGCAGCCAATATACCAGCGGGGCGAGCTACGAGCAGTACTTC	CASSQYTSGASYEQYF	TRBD2	TRBV4-2	TRBJ2-7	few
TGCGCCAGCAGGGAACAGGCGGTTAATTCACCCCTCCACTTT	CASREQAVNSPLHF	NA	TRBV5-1	TRBJ1-6	once
TGTGCCAGCAGTGAAGTGGGTTTCCTCAAGGGGACTGAAGCTTTCTTT	CASSEVGFLKGTEAFF	NA	TRBV2	TRBJ1-1	NA
TGTGCCAGCGCGTCGAACCCTGACTCCTACGAGCAGTACTTC	CASASNPDSYEQYF	NA	TRBV6-6	TRBJ2-7	NA
TGTGCCAGCAGTCTTCACAGGGGGCGGGCTGGCTACACCTTC	CASSLHRGRAGYTF	TRBD1	TRBV27	TRBJ1-2	NA
TGTGCCAGCAGTATTCATGCGGGGACTAGCGGGGGGGCTTACAATGAGCAGTTCTTC	CASSIHAGTSGGAYNEQFF	TRBD2	TRBV13	TRBJ2-1	NA
TGCGCCAGCAGCTTTGGGGACAGGGATAACGAGCAGTACTTC	CASSFGDRDNEQYF	TRBD1	TRBV5-1	TRBJ2-7	NA
TGTGCCAGCAGTTACGGAACAGGGGCCTACGAGCAGTACTTC	CASSYGTGAYEQYF	TRBD1	TRBV6-6	TRBJ2-7	NA
TGCGCCAGCAGCGATCCGGGACAGGGGATCGTGGAGACCCAGTACTTC	CASSDPGQGIVETQYF	TRBD1	TRBV5-1	TRBJ2-5	once
TGTGCCAGCAGCTTATTGGGGGGGCAAGAGTATGGCTACACCTTC	CASSLLGGQEYGYTF	NA	TRBV7-2	TRBJ1-2	once
TGTGCCAGCAGCCGACGACAGGGAGGGAACACTGAAGCTTTCTTT	CASSRRQGGNTEAFF	TRBD1	TRBV7-2	TRBJ1-1	few
TGTGCCAGCAGCCTCTGGGGGGGCTCGAACACTGAAGCTTTCTTT	CASSLWGGSNTEAFF	NA	TRBV28	TRBJ1-1	NA
TGTGCCAGCAGAACGGGACAGGGGGAATACGAGCAGTACTTC	CASRTGQGEYEQYF	TRBD1	TRBV27	TRBJ2-7	NA
TGTGCCAGCAGTCGTATCTCTGGAAACACCATATATTTT	CASSRISGNTIYF	NA	TRBV6-6	TRBJ1-3	NA
TGTGCCAGCGCTAGAGGACAGGGGGCGCGTGGCAATCAGCCCCAGCATTTT	CASARGQGARGNQPQHF	TRBD1	TRBV7-9	TRBJ1-5	NA
TGTGCCAGCAGCGTAGTCTACACCGGGGAGCTGTTTTTT	CASSVVYTGELFF	NA	TRBV9	TRBJ2-2	NA
TGTGCCAGCAGTCCGGGGGAGGGCCACAATTCACCCCTCCACTTT	CASSPGEGHNSPLHF	NA	TRBV28	TRBJ1-6	few
TGTGCCAGCAGTTACCCCCCAGGGGGCACTGAAGCTTTCTTT	CASSYPPGGTEAFF	TRBD1	TRBV6-5	TRBJ1-1	NA
TGTGCCAGCAGCCCTTCTCCGGCGGGGTGGGCGGATACGCAGTATTTT	CASSPSPAGWADTQYF	NA	TRBV7-2	TRBJ2-3	NA
TGTGCCAGCGGGCACACAGATACGCAGTATTTT	CASGHTDTQYF	NA	TRBV5-6	TRBJ2-3	NA
TGTGCCAGCAGCTTAGAGTCTTATGGGGCAGGGGAAGCTTTCTTT	CASSLESYGAGEAFF	NA	TRBV7-6	TRBJ1-1	few
TGTGCCAGCAGCCTAGACAGAGGCCAGCCCCAGCATTTT	CASSLDRGQPQHF	NA	TRBV6-5	TRBJ1-5	few
TGTGCCAGCAGCTTAGCGGGACAGGGGGCGGACGAGCAGTACTTC	CASSLAGQGADEQYF	TRBD1	TRBV7-2	TRBJ2-7	NA
TGCGCCAGTAGCTTGGGCTCAGGGCGGACTGAAGCTTTCTTT	CASSLGSGRTEAFF	NA	TRBV5-1	TRBJ1-1	NA
TGTGCCAGCTCACCGGGACAGGTCTCCTACAATGAGCAGTTCTTC	CASSPGQVSYNEQFF	TRBD1	TRBV18	TRBJ2-1	NA
TGTGCCAGCAGTGAAAGAGGAGGGCCCAGGGGGCGATGGGGCCTTAACACTGAAGCTTTCTTT	CASSERGGPRGRWGLNTEAFF	TRBD1	TRBV6-1	TRBJ1-1	NA
TGTTGTCTGGGCCTATACTATGGCTACACCTTC	CCLGLYYGYTF	NA	TRBV7-9	TRBJ1-2	once
TGCGCCAGCAGCTCGGACAGGTTCTATGGCTACACCTTC	CASSSDRFYGYTF	TRBD1	TRBV5-1	TRBJ1-2	few
TGTGCCAGCAGACAAACAGGGGGGGATGGCTACACCTTC	CASRQTGGDGYTF	TRBD1	TRBV27	TRBJ1-2	once
TGTGCCAGCAGCGGAACAGGTGTCTGGAATTCACCCCTCCACTTT	CASSGTGVWNSPLHF	NA	TRBV5-6	TRBJ1-6	NA
TGTGCCAGCAGCCAGTCTCCCGGGGGGGCGAGCTATGGCTACACCTTC	CASSQSPGGASYGYTF	NA	TRBV13	TRBJ1-2	NA
TGTGCCAGCAGCCCCCTCCCGCCGGTGTGCTCCATCCGCTACACCTTC	CASSPLPPVCSIRYTF	NA	TRBV7-7	TRBJ1-2	few
TGTGCCAGCTCACCTCTCGGGGTCGCGTCTGGAAACACCATATATTTT	CASSPLGVASGNTIYF	NA	TRBV18	TRBJ1-3	NA
TGTTCCAGCAGCTTCACCCAGAATGAGCAGTTCTTC	CSSSFTQNEQFF	NA	TRBV7-9	TRBJ2-1	NA
TGTGCCAGCTCACCAACGGACTACGAGCAGTACTTC	CASSPTDYEQYF	NA	TRBV18	TRBJ2-7	few
TGTGCCACCAGCAGGGACCGACAGCCTAATGAAAAACTGTTTTTT	CATSRDRQPNEKLFF	NA	TRBV15	TRBJ1-4	NA
TGTGCCAGCAGAAGAAGCGGGGGGGCACCCAATGAGCAGTTCTTC	CASRRSGGAPNEQFF	TRBD2	TRBV14	TRBJ2-1	NA
TGCGCCAGCAGCTCACGACAGGGGTATAATTCACCCCTCCACTTT	CASSSRQGYNSPLHF	TRBD1	TRBV5-1	TRBJ1-6	NA
TGTGCCAGCAGTGCTAACAGGGGGCGTACCTACGAGCAGTACTTC	CASSANRGRTYEQYF	TRBD1	TRBV6-5	TRBJ2-7	NA
TGTGCCTGGAGTGGCGGGGAGACCTCCGAGCAGTACTTC	CAWSGGETSEQYF	NA	TRBV30	TRBJ2-7	few
TGTGCCAGCAGCTTAAGGGCGGGGGGAAACACCATATATTTT	CASSLRAGGNTIYF	NA	TRBV7-2	TRBJ1-3	NA
TGTGCCAGCAGCACAGGTCGAAACACCATATATTTT	CASSTGRNTIYF	NA	TRBV5-6	TRBJ1-3	NA
TGTGCCAGTAGTATCCAGGGGCTGGGGGATTCACCCCTCCACTTT	CASSIQGLGDSPLHF	NA	TRBV19	TRBJ1-6	NA
TGTGCTAGCAGGCTAAAGCCGGCCTACGAGCAGTACTTC	CASRLKPAYEQYF	NA	TRBV7-8	TRBJ2-7	NA
TGTGCCAGCAGTCCCCCGGCGGGACTGAACACCGGGGAGCTGTTTTTT	CASSPPAGLNTGELFF	NA	TRBV2	TRBJ2-2	few